The T cell receptor beta chain described here comes from a study of T cell repertoires in Merkel cell carcinoma (dated by TCRdb to about 2019). Looking at the study overall: Patients who had received intralesional immunotherapy or systemic immune checkpoint blockade ahead of the biopsy were left out. Tetramer sorting, cloning and paired TCR sequencing of expanded tumor-infiltrating lymphocytes were first used to define MCPyV-specific clonotypes. A diagnosis of MCPyV-positive Merkel cell carcinoma and successful in vitro expansion of tumor-infiltrating lymphocytes were required for inclusion. The paper as a whole reports these results and caveats: No normal tissue biopsies were studied.

The immunoSEQ assay was used both to sequence TRB CDR3 from tumor genomic DNA and to process the resulting data. The table comes from immuneACCESS by way of TCRdb, which keeps in-frame sequences with V and J called. Part of the clones is missing from these tables; in studies checked, under half for an unresolved V gene and the rest for unknown reasons. The sample has about 14,000 clones on record, around four fifths of them singletons. Clones ranked in the top ten supply more than 15% of the sample. In this sample, this clone turned up a few times. Its antigen is not yet known. Within one base of it there is no much larger clone, and no base qualities were kept. From V the trimming removes 0 bases and from J it removes 4 bases, while the gene matches leave 11 bases of the junction unaccounted for. The germline V gene supplies CDR1 SGDLS and CDR2 YYNGEE. From the cysteine up to the phenylalanine, the CDR3 has a length of 19 residues. Of the read, only the CDR3 DNA is kept; its 57 bases are in frame from base 1.

Biopsy-confirmed MCPyV-positive Merkel cell carcinoma was present in the study subjects, and positive serum antibodies to T-antigen were found in every subject. Over five adjacent 10-micron frozen tumor sections were used for genomic DNA extraction without cell sorting or culture. Optimal cutting temperature compound was used to freeze tumor biopsy tissue measuring roughly 5 x 5 x 5 mm. Hematoxylin and eosin scout sections confirmed abundant Merkel cell carcinoma and infiltrating cells in the frozen biopsy. The sample was tumor tissue. The sequence was collected from an adult with Merkel cell carcinoma. The chain links TRBV9 with TRBJ2-5; TRBD2 fits 14 bases in the junction. The CDR3 is CASSVGLTSGGARGETQYF. The nucleotides are TGTGCCAGCAGCGTAGGGCTGACTAGCGGGGGGGCCAGGGGAGAGACCCAGTACTTC.